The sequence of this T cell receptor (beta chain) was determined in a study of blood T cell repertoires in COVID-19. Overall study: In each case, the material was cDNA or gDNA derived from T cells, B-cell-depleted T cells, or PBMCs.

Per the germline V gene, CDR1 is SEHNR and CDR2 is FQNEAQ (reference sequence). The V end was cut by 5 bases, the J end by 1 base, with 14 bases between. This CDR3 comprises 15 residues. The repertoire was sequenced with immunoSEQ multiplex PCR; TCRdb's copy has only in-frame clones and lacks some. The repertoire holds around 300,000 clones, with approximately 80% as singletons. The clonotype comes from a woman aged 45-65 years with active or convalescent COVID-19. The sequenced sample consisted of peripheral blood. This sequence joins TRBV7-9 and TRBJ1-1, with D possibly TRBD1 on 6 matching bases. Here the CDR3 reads CASSPLLGQNTEAFF. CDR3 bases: TGTGCCAGCAGCCCCCTCCTGGGACAGAACACTGAAGCTTTCTTT.